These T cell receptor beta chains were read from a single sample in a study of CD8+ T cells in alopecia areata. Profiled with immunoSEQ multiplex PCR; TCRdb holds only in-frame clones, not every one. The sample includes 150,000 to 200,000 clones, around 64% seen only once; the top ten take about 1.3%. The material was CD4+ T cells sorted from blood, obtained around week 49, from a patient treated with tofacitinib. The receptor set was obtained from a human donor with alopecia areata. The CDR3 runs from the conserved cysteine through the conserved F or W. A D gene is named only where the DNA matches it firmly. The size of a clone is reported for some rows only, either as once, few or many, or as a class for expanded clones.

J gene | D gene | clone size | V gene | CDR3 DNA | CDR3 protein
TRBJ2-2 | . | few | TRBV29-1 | TGCAGCGCCGAGGTGGGGAACACCGGGGAGCTGTTTTTT | CSAEVGNTGELFF
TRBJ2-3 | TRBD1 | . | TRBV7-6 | TGTGCCAGCAGCTTGGGACAGACTGCTAATACGCAGTATTTT | CASSLGQTANTQYF
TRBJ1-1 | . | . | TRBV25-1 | TGTGCCAGCAGTGAATCCGCAGGGGATCTTGAAGCTTTCTTT | CASSESAGDLEAFF
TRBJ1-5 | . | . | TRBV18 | TGTGCCAGCTCACTGGGAATCACGAATCAGCCCCAGCATTTT | CASSLGITNQPQHF
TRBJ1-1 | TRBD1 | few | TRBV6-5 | TGTGCCAGCAGTACCCTGCAGGGGGTCGTCACTGAAGCTTTCTTT | CASSTLQGVVTEAFF
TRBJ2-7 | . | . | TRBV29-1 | TGCAGCGTCTCCGACACCTACGAGCAGTACTTC | CSVSDTYEQYF
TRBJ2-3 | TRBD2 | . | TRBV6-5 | TGTGCCAGCAGTCGACAGCGGGGCCGCACAGATACGCAGTATTTT | CASSRQRGRTDTQYF
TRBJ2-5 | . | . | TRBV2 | TGTGCCAGCAGTGAAGCGGGGGGCCGATTTACGAGGGCCCAGTACTTC | CASSEAGGRFTRAQYF
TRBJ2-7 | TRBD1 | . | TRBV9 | TGTGCCAGCAGCGTAGCCGGGACAGAGACCTACGAGCAGTACTTC | CASSVAGTETYEQYF
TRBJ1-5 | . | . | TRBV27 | TGTGCCAGCAGTCCGCGCGTTAATCAGCCCCAGCATTTT | CASSPRVNQPQHF
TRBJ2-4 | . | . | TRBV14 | TGTGCCAGCAGCCAATTGGGCCTTAAAAACATTCAGTACTTC | CASSQLGLKNIQYF
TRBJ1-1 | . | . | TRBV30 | TGTGCCTGGAGTAAATTTGCGAACACTGAAGCTTTCTTT | CAWSKFANTEAFF
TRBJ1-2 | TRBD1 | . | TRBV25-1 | TGTGCCAGCAGAGAACAGGGGGACGGCTATGGCTACACCTTC | CASREQGDGYGYTF
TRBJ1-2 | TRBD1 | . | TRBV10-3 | TGTGCCATCAGCGGGACAGGGACAAACTATGGCTACACCTTC | CAISGTGTNYGYTF
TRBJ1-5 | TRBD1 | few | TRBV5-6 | TGTGCCAGCAGCTTAACCTCCGGGACAGGGAGCAATCAGCCCCAGCATTTT | CASSLTSGTGSNQPQHF
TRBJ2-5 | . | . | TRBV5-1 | TGCGCCAGCAGCCCCCAGGGCGGACAAGAGACCCAGTACTTC | CASSPQGGQETQYF
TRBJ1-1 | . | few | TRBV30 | TGTGCCTGGAGTGTTGGTGTTGAAGCTTTCTTT | CAWSVGVEAFF
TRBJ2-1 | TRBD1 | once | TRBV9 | TGTGCCAGCAGCCCAGGACAGGTCAATGAGCAGTTCTTC | CASSPGQVNEQFF
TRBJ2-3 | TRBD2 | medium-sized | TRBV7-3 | TGTGCCAGCAGCTCGGGACTAGCGGGGGGCCAACGCACAGATACGCAGTATTTT | CASSSGLAGGQRTDTQYF
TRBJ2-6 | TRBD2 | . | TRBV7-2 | TGTGCCAGCAGCCCGATAGCGGGGGGGCTCTCTGGGGCCAACGTCCTGACTTTC | CASSPIAGGLSGANVLTF
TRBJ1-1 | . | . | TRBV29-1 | TGCAGCGTAACTCCGGTGGGCCCCCAGAACACTGAAGCTTTCTTT | CSVTPVGPQNTEAFF
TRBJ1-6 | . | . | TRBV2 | TGTGCCAGCAGTGCAGACCCACTCAGGTCACCCCTCCACTTT | CASSADPLRSPLHF
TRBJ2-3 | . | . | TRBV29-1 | TGCAGCGTTGTGGGACGGCTAAGCACAGATACGCAGTATTTT | CSVVGRLSTDTQYF
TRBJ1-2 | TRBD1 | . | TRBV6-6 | TGTGCCAGCAGCCCCGGGACAGGGCCCTATGGCTACACCTTC | CASSPGTGPYGYTF
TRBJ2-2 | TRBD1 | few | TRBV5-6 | TGTGCCAGCAAACTACAGGGGGCGCCCGGGGAGCTGTTTTTT | CASKLQGAPGELFF
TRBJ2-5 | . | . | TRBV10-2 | TGCGCCAGCAGTGAGTCGAACCACAGGGCAGAGACCCAGTACTTC | CASSESNHRAETQYF
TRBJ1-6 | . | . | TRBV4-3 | TGCGCCAGCAGCCAAGCGCCCATCACAGGGCTAGTGGATTCACCCCTCCACTTT | CASSQAPITGLVDSPLHF
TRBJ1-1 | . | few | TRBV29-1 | TGCAGCGTGTATCGTCCCATGAACACTGAAGCTTTCTTT | CSVYRPMNTEAFF
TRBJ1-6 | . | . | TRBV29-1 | TGCAGCGCCGGGGAGGCCTATAATTCACCCCTCCACTTT | CSAGEAYNSPLHF
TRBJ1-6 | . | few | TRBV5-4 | TGTGCCAGCAGCTTGGAACCCGGAGGGAATTCACCCCTCCACTTT | CASSLEPGGNSPLHF
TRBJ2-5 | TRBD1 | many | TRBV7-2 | TGTGCCAGCAGCCCGGGACAGGGGGCCCGAGAGACCCAGTACTTC | CASSPGQGARETQYF
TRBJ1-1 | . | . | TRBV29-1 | TGCAGCGTTGAATCTCCGGGGCACCCCATGAACACTGAAGCTTTCTTT | CSVESPGHPMNTEAFF
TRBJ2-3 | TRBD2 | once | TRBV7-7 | TGTGCCAGCAGCTTGGGGACTAGCGTCACAGATACGCAGTATTTT | CASSLGTSVTDTQYF
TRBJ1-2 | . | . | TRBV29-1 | TGCAGCGTCATGGGGACGGACTACACCTTC | CSVMGTDYTF
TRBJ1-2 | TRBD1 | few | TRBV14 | TGTGCCAGCAGCCATTCTTCAGGGGGCGGCTACACCTTC | CASSHSSGGGYTF
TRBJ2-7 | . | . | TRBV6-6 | TGTGCCAGCAGTTACGCGGGCCCATACGAGCAGTACTTC | CASSYAGPYEQYF
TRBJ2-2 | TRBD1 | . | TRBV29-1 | TGCAGCGTTTTTCGGACAGGGAACACCGGGGAGCTGTTTTTT | CSVFRTGNTGELFF
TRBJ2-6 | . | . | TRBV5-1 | TGCGCCAGCAGCTCCGGGCTGGGCGTCCTGACTTTC | CASSSGLGVLTF
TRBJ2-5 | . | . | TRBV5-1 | TGCGCCAGCCGCGTCCGGGACGGTGAGACCCAGTACTTC | CASRVRDGETQYF